What follows is one T cell receptor (beta chain) and its context. Its specificity is not known. The CDR3 has 16 residues. The V and J ends lost 4 bases and 4 bases, in that order; junction bases with no gene match: 11. Germline CDR1 is SGHKS and CDR2 is YYEKEE (reference sequence). As to time point: blood at routine non-recurrence follow-up after resection. Individually, TCR cDNA molecules were each labelled with a unique molecular identifier. TCRdb independently ran MiXCR on the 5' RACE reads; one entry per CDR3 protein. There are tens of thousands of distinct CDR3 sequences in the sample; 8.5% to 10% occur only once, and about 20% lies in the top ten. This record comes from a study of spatial heterogeneity in lung cancer. Study context: Two to three years after resection was the median timing of the follow-up PBMC samples, which were sequenced when available. Compared with alpha-chain sequences, beta-chain sequences were consistently detected in greater numbers. Whole-study results and caveats: Follow-up blood showed ubiquitous expanded tumor TCRs less than blood at resection did.

The TCR comes from a male donor with early-stage non-small cell lung cancer. The sample was PBMCs, taken at follow-up. The chain carries TRBV5-5 and TRBJ2-3, with 8 positions matching TRBD1. The CDR3 DNA follows: TGTGCCAGCAGCCCACAGGGGGGCCTGAATTCAGATACGCAGTATTTT. It specifies CASSPQGGLNSDTQYF.